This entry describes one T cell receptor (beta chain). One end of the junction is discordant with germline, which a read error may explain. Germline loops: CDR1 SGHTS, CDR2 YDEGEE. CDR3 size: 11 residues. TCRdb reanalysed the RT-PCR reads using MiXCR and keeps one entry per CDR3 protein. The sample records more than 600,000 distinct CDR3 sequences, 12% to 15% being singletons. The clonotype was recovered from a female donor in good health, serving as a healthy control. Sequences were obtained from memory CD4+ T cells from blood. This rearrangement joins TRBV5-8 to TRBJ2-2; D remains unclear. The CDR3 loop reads CASTLSGELFF. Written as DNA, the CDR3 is TGTGCCAGCACCTTGAGCGGGGAGCTGTTTTTT.